One sample yielded the 10 T cell receptor beta chains listed below, sequenced in a study of blood T cell repertoires in COVID-19. Sequencing was performed with immunoSEQ multiplex PCR; in TCRdb, only in-frame clones are kept and a portion is missing. Among 40,000 to 55,000 clones listed, 70% to 90% were seen once. The sample consisted of peripheral blood. The receptors were sampled from a man aged 50-60 years with active COVID-19.

V and J are TRBV6-6 and TRBJ2-7; 8 bases are a match to TRBD1. Per germline, CDR1 MNHNY and CDR2 SVGAGI (reference sequence). J was trimmed by 0 bases and V by 5 bases; bases with no gene match: 12. This CDR3 is 17 amino acids long. Here the CDR3 reads CASSRSHGQGDSYEQYV. The CDR3 region has the DNA TGTGCCAGCAGTCGATCCCATGGACAGGGCGACTCCTACGAGCAGTACGTC.

The chain has TRBV3-1 (or the pseudogene TRBV3-2) and TRBJ1-2, with D unclear. Trimming cost V 4 bases and J 8 bases, with 17 bases left between them. Germline V gene lookup returns CDR1 LGHDT and CDR2 YNNKEL (reference sequence). The CDR3 is 14 residues long. CDR3 region: CASSPTMSSGGYTF. CDR3 bases: TGTGCCAGCAGCCCTACTATGTCGTCGGGAGGCTACACCTTC.

A word on this clone: One end of the junction varies from germline; a read error may be responsible. This chain uses TRBV7-7 with TRBJ2-2, with TRBD2 identical over 7 bases. Germline loops: CDR1 SSHAT, CDR2 FNYEAQ (reference sequence). CDR3 length: 16 amino acids. The CDR3 protein is CASSYMSGAPSGELFF. In DNA form, the CDR3 reads TGTGCTAGCAGCTATATGAGCGGGGCGCCCTCCGGGGAGCTGTTTTTT.

This clone turned up a few times. The chain is built from TRBV4-2 and TRBJ1-1; D gene uncertain. The CDR3 is 13 amino acids. V was shortened by 1 base and J by 0 bases, with 3 bases between the two germline ends. Germline CDR1 reads LGHNA; CDR2 reads YNFKEQ. CDR3 sequence: CASSQGMNTEAFF. CDR3 in DNA: TGTGCCAGCAGCCAAGGTATGAACACTGAAGCTTTCTTT.

In this sample, this clone turned up once. The J gene is TRBJ2-1, the V gene TRBV24-1; the match to TRBD1 covers 7 bases. The CDR3 has 14 residues. The germline V gene has CDR1 KGHDR and CDR2 SFDVKD. V shed 4 bases and J 9 bases; nucleotides not matched to a gene: 8. The CDR3 loop is CATSDRTGEPEQFF. CDR3 in DNA: TGTGCCACCAGTGACCGTACAGGGGAGCCTGAGCAGTTCTTC.

A single count supports this clone. The chain combines TRBV2 with TRBJ1-2; possible D gene TRBD1, 5 bases. From germline, CDR1 is SNHLY and CDR2 FYNNEI. Trimming took 3 bases from V and 5 from J, leaving 7 bases between them. There are 12 residues in the CDR3. CDR3 DNA sequence: TGTGCCAGCAGTGACAGGGCATATGGCTACACCTTC. This translates into CASSDRAYGYTF.

The V gene is TRBV11-2, the J gene TRBJ1-2; a weak D match, TRBD1 (5 bases). Trimming shortened V by 3 bases and J by 6 bases, and 14 bases separated the two germline ends. The germline CDR1 and CDR2 sequences are SGHAT and FQNNGV. The CDR3 loop spans 14 amino acids. The CDR3 sequence: CASSFSGIFNGYTF. CDR3 bases: TGTGCCAGCAGCTTTTCAGGGATTTTCAATGGCTACACCTTC.

The rearrangement links TRBV7-2 to TRBJ1-1; 8 bases map to TRBD1. The CDR3 covers 15 residues. Looked up from germline, CDR1 is SGHTA and CDR2 is FQGNSA. The J segment lost 5 bases and the V segment lost 5 bases, leaving 10 bases of the junction unmatched. DNA for the CDR3: TGTGCCAGCAGCCCGCCCAGGGGGCTGGGGACTGAAGCTTTCTTT. Protein product: CASSPPRGLGTEAFF.

The chain uses TRBV6-2 or TRBV6-3 and TRBJ2-7; 9 positions agree with TRBD1. CDR3 size: 12 residues. With 4 bases clipped from V and 7 bases from J, the junction kept 2 bases outside the gene matches. Germline V gene lookup returns CDR1 MNHEY and CDR2 SVGEGT. CDR3 in DNA: TGTGCCAGCAGTTTGACAGGGGGAGAGCAGTACGTC. It codes for CASSLTGGEQYV.

V gene TRBV11-2 combines with J gene TRBJ1-1; D may be TRBD1 (5 bases). The CDR3 runs to 12 residues. Per the germline V gene, CDR1 is SGHAT and CDR2 is FQNNGV. Trimming removed 0 bases at V and 10 bases at J, with 9 bases between. CDR3 sequence (DNA): TGTGCCAGCAGCTTAGAGTTCAGGGTAGCTTTCTTT. This translates into CASSLEFRVAFF.